This TCR beta chain derives from a study of T cells after yellow fever vaccination. About the research overall: Low-cell-number fractions underwent preparation using SMART-Seq v4 Ultra Low Input.

In its sample, this clonotype was seen a few times. Its antigen is not known. Points from the study as a whole: Clones from primary vaccination mostly reappeared after the booster (roughly 95% CD4, around 90% CD8). One caveat is that FACS-sorted repertoires could contain abundant clonotypes contaminating from the bulk population.

Making TCR cDNA involved 5'RACE template switching, which added UMIs and a universal primer site. MiXCR, applied by TCRdb to the 5' RACE reads, yields one record per CDR3 protein. Among 350,000 to 450,000 distinct CDR3 sequences, approximately 5.7% were seen once, and the ten largest hold 14% to 15%. From germline, CDR1 is LGHDT and CDR2 YNNKEL (reference sequence). The CDR3 has 16 residues. Trimming took 5 bases from V and 0 from J, leaving 14 bases between them. V gene TRBV3-1 combines with J gene TRBJ2-1; tentatively, D is TRBD1 or TRBD2 (6 bases each). The clonotype comes from a man aged 25 to 40 who received the YFV17D yellow fever vaccine. Specimen: PBMCs, collected 5 days after the yellow fever booster vaccination. The CDR3 reads CASSGGQLSSYNEQFF. CDR3 nucleotides: TGTGCCAGCAGCGGGGGGCAACTAAGCTCCTACAATGAGCAGTTCTTC.